These 30 T cell receptor beta chains came from one sample sequenced in a study of blood T cell repertoires in COVID-19. Clones were sequenced by immunoSEQ multiplex PCR, and TCRdb holds only the in-frame ones, with some missing. Of more than 35,000 clones in the sample, 88% were seen once. Sequencing was carried out using peripheral blood. The receptor set was obtained from a human donor in a cohort sampled during active COVID-19.

The chain carries TRBV7-3 and TRBJ2-3, with D perhaps TRBD2 (6 bases). CDR1 is SGHTA, CDR2 FQGTGA, per germline. The CDR3 sequence is 16 residues long. V lost 1 base, J lost 0 bases, and 11 bases lay in between. The CDR3 nucleotides read TGTGCCAGCAGCTTAAACCCGCGGGGTAGCACAGATACGCAGTATTTT. Translated: CASSLNPRGSTDTQYF.

The V and J genes are TRBV5-1 and TRBJ2-1, with D possibly TRBD2 on 6 matching bases. The V end was cut by 0 bases, the J end by 2 bases, with 12 bases between. Germline V gene lookup returns CDR1 SGHRS and CDR2 YFSETQ. The CDR3 is 16 residues long. In DNA form, the CDR3 reads TGCGCCAGCAGCTTGGGACTAGGGACCGCCTACAATGAGCAGTTCTTC. The encoded protein is CASSLGLGTAYNEQFF.

The chain combines TRBV9 with TRBJ2-1; TRBD2 aligns across 8 bases. V gave up 2 bases and J gave up 0 bases; unmatched junction bases: 10. Germline V gives CDR1 SGDLS, CDR2 YYNGEE. This CDR3 has 18 amino acids. CDR3: CASSVPREAGGSYNEQFF. The CDR3 DNA is TGTGCCAGCAGCGTCCCCCGGGAGGCGGGAGGCTCCTACAATGAGCAGTTCTTC. Full variable domain (remainder filled in from reference TRBV9 and TRBJ2-1): DSGVTQTPKHLITATGQRVTLRCSPRSGDLSVYWYQQSLDQGLQFLIQYYNGEERAKGNILERFSAQQFPDLHSELNLSSLELGDSALYFCASSVPREAGGSYNEQFFGPGTRLTVL.

The J gene is TRBJ2-5, the V gene TRBV6-6; tentatively, D is TRBD1 (5 bases). This CDR3 spans 13 amino acids. Trimming removed 10 bases at V and 2 bases at J, with 14 bases between. Germline V gene lookup returns CDR1 MNHNY and CDR2 SVGAGI (reference sequence). The CDR3 DNA sequence: TGTGCCACAACCCAACAGGCGCAAGAGACCCAGTACTTC. Translating it yields CATTQQAQETQYF.

The rearrangement uses TRBV6-5 and TRBJ1-6, with D possibly being TRBD1 (5 bases). The CDR3 is made up of 13 amino acids. CDR1 MNHEY and CDR2 SVGAGI come from the germline V gene. The V end lost 6 bases, the J end lost 3 bases, and 6 bases lay between the germline ends. The CDR3: CASRDSYNSPLHF. For the CDR3, the DNA is TGTGCCAGCAGAGACAGCTATAATTCACCCCTCCACTTT.

The chain combines TRBV6-2 or TRBV6-3 with TRBJ1-1, with 9 positions matching TRBD1. CDR3 length equals 16 residues. V was pared by 6 bases and J by 1 base, with 9 bases of the junction left unmatched. CDR1 is MNHEY, CDR2 SVGEGT, per germline. CDR3 amino acids: CASSHTGTGWNTEAFF. The CDR3 nucleotides read TGTGCCAGCAGCCACACCGGGACAGGGTGGAACACTGAAGCTTTCTTT.

This clone was counted between two and nine times. The rearrangement uses TRBV7-8 and TRBJ1-5; 8 bases match TRBD1. After removal of 2 bases from V and 2 bases from J, the junction contained 8 bases not matched to a gene. This CDR3 is built from 17 residues. CDR1 is SGHVS and CDR2 is FQNEAQ in the germline V gene. Here the CDR3 DNA reads TGTGCCAGCAGCTTAAATCAGGGGGCGGGTGGCAATCAGCCCCAGCATTTT. This translates into CASSLNQGAGGNQPQHF.

V and J are TRBV7-9 and TRBJ2-7, with D possibly TRBD1 on 5 matching bases. Germline loops: CDR1 SEHNR, CDR2 FQNEAQ (reference sequence). V was cut by 5 bases and J by 0 bases, with 8 bases left in between. This CDR3 is built from 13 residues. The CDR3, as DNA: TGTGCCAGCAGCACAGGACGCTCCTACGAGCAGTACTTC. It is translated as CASSTGRSYEQYF.

In this sample, this clone turned up once. The CDR3 nucleotides read TGCGCCAGCAGCCAAGATTTCCGCACTGAAGCTTTCTTT. Its translation: CASSQDFRTEAFF. This rearrangement joins TRBV4-1 to TRBJ1-1; D remains unclear. Trimming pared 0 bases from V and 4 bases from J, leaving 6 bases between. Germline V lookup: CDR1 MGHRA, CDR2 YSYEKL. This CDR3 is 13 amino acids long.

The chain is built from TRBV29-1 and TRBJ2-3; 8 positions agree with TRBD2. This CDR3 is 13 amino acids long. The germline V gene has CDR1 SQVTM and CDR2 ANQGSEA. J was trimmed by 0 bases and V by 6 bases; bases with no gene match: 2. The CDR3: CSVTSDSTDTQYF. CDR3 sequence (DNA): TGCAGCGTGACTAGCGATAGCACAGATACGCAGTATTTT.

This sequence joins TRBV6-6 and TRBJ2-1; the match to TRBD2 covers 12 bases. The CDR3 contains 17 residues. Germline assignment: CDR1 MNHNY and CDR2 SVGAGI (reference sequence). V lost 5 bases and J lost 1; bases outside the gene matches: 6. The CDR3 protein is CASSPRLAGVSYNEQFF. The CDR3 bases are TGTGCCAGCAGTCCCCGACTAGCGGGAGTTTCCTACAATGAGCAGTTCTTC.

The chain has TRBV2 and TRBJ2-7; no definite D call. The CDR3 contains 14 residues. V lost 4 bases and J 2 bases, leaving 12 bases between the germline ends. The germline V gene has CDR1 SNHLY and CDR2 FYNNEI. The CDR3 nucleotides are TGTGCCAGCAGTGGGGTGGGCGACCCCTACGAGCAGTACTTC. This encodes CASSGVGDPYEQYF.

In this sample, this clone turned up once. The gene calls are TRBV4-2 and TRBJ2-7, with a weak D call TRBD2 (6 bases). V was pared by 0 bases and J by 4 bases, with 13 bases between. The CDR3 contains 15 residues. Germline CDR1 LGHNA, CDR2 YNFKEQ. The CDR3 DNA is TGTGCCAGCAGCCAAGAGGAAGGGGAGGCTTACGAGCAGTACTTC. It translates to CASSQEEGEAYEQYF.

The chain is built from TRBV9 and TRBJ2-1, with a tentative D call TRBD2 (6 bases). CDR3 length: 18 residues. From germline, CDR1 is SGDLS and CDR2 YYNGEE. The V end lost 0 bases, the J end lost 1 base, and 17 bases lay between the germline ends. CDR3 protein: CASSVEFGGTLSYNEQFF. The DNA for the CDR3 is TGTGCCAGCAGCGTAGAATTTGGCGGGACGCTATCCTACAATGAGCAGTTCTTC.

This chain joins TRBV27 and TRBJ2-6, with a possible D match to TRBD1 (5 bases). CDR3 length equals 12 residues. V was pared by 10 bases and J by 2 bases, with 6 bases between. Looked up from germline, CDR1 is MNHEY and CDR2 is SMNVEV (reference sequence). The CDR3, as DNA: TGTGCCACAGGGCCTGGGGCCAACGTCCTGACTTTC. Translated: CATGPGANVLTF.

The rearrangement links TRBV7-9 to TRBJ2-3; D is uncertain. Trimming cost V 4 bases and J 6 bases, with 5 bases left between them. The CDR3 has 11 residues. Germline V gives CDR1 SEHNR, CDR2 FQNEAQ (reference sequence). The CDR3 here is CASSSRDTQYF. The DNA for the CDR3 is TGTGCCAGCAGCTCCAGGGATACGCAGTATTTT. Supplemented by reference TRBV7-9 and TRBJ2-3, the full variable domain reads DTGVSQNPRHKITKRGQNVTFRCDPISEHNRLYWYRQTLGQGPEFLTYFQNEAQLEKSRLLSDRFSAERPKGSFSTLEIQRTEQGDSAMYLCASSSRDTQYFGPGTRLTVL.

The J gene is TRBJ1-5, the V gene TRBV27; 7 bases match TRBD1. V was clipped by 5 bases and J by 7 bases; unmatched bases: 11. The CDR3 is made up of 15 amino acids. The germline CDR1 and CDR2 sequences are MNHEY and SMNVEV (reference sequence). The CDR3 region is CASSIRQGGGQPQHF. The CDR3, as DNA: TGTGCCAGCAGTATCCGACAGGGAGGAGGGCAGCCCCAGCATTTT.

The gene calls are TRBV4-2 and TRBJ2-3; the match to TRBD2 covers 10 bases. The CDR3 runs to 17 residues. Germline V CDR1 and CDR2: LGHNA, YNFKEQ. Trimming removed 1 base from V and 2 bases from J; junction bases left unmatched: 6. Here the CDR3 DNA reads TGTGCCAGCAGCCAAGGAATGACTAGCGGGTTCACAGATACGCAGTATTTT. This sequence encodes CASSQGMTSGFTDTQYF.

The J gene is TRBJ1-1, the V gene TRBV5-8; TRBD1 is a possible D gene (6 bases). The V gene's germline CDR1 is SGHTS and CDR2 YDEGEE. The CDR3 covers 15 residues. The V and J ends lost 1 base and 3 bases respectively, with 13 bases between them. The CDR3 DNA sequence: TGTGCCAGCAGCTTGCAGCAGGGGAGTGACACTGAAGCTTTCTTT. The encoded protein is CASSLQQGSDTEAFF. Looking up the rest from reference TRBV5-8 and TRBJ1-1 gives the full variable domain: EAGVTQSPTHLIKTRGQQATLRCSPISGHTSVYWYQQALGLGLQFLLWYDEGEERNRGNFPPRFSGRQFPNYSSELNVNALELEDSALYLCASSLQQGSDTEAFFGQGTRLTVV.

The chain links TRBV5-6 to TRBJ2-7, with a weak D call TRBD1 (6 bases). CDR3 length: 17 amino acids. Germline CDR1 SGHDT, CDR2 YYEEEE. The V end lost 4 bases, the J end lost 0 bases, and 20 bases lay between the germline ends. The CDR3 sequence is CASSGGAGALVSYEQYF. The CDR3 DNA is TGTGCCAGCAGCGGGGGTGCAGGGGCCCTCGTCTCCTACGAGCAGTACTTC.

In DNA, the CDR3 is TGTGCCAGCAGCCCACCCTTCCTCGGGTCACGAGAGAACACTGAAGCTTTCTTT. Its protein product is CASSPPFLGSRENTEAFF. This rearrangement joins TRBV11-3 to TRBJ1-1, with no clear D. CDR3 size: 18 residues. Germline V gene data show CDR1 as SGHNT and CDR2 as YENEEA. V was trimmed by 5 bases and J by 1 base, leaving 23 bases between them.

The chain couples TRBV5-1 to TRBJ2-5; D call uncertain. Trimming shortened V by 0 bases and J by 4 bases, and 10 bases separated the two germline ends. Germline V gene sequence: CDR1 SGHRS, CDR2 YFSETQ. The CDR3 has 14 amino acids. This CDR3 reads CASSLDGMAETQYF. Written as DNA, the CDR3 is TGCGCCAGCAGCTTGGATGGTATGGCAGAGACCCAGTACTTC.

The chain couples TRBV4-1 to TRBJ2-1; perhaps TRBD1 as D (7 bases). This CDR3 has 16 residues. Germline CDR1 and CDR2: MGHRA and YSYEKL. V was shortened by 0 bases and J by 10 bases, with 19 bases between the two germline ends. As DNA, the CDR3 is TGCGCCAGCAGCCAAGATGAGGGGGCGGGACCCGGGGAGCAGTTCTTC. Translating it yields CASSQDEGAGPGEQFF.

This sequence joins TRBV21-1 and TRBJ2-7; the tabulated D call, TRBD1, remains unverified against the DNA. TRBV21-1 is labeled a pseudogene. The CDR3 is made up of 14 amino acids. The CDR3 protein is CASSRGPSSYEQYF. The CDR3 nucleotides are TGTGCCAGCAGTAGGGGGCCAAGCTCCTACGAGCAGTACTTC.

V gene TRBV11-2 combines with J gene TRBJ2-7; 7 bases fit TRBD1. Germline CDR1 and CDR2: SGHAT and FQNNGV. J was trimmed by 3 bases and V by 3 bases; bases with no gene match: 2. The CDR3 covers 13 residues. CDR3 loop: CASSLYRGYEQYF. The DNA for the CDR3 is TGTGCCAGCAGCTTGTACAGGGGCTACGAGCAGTACTTC.

This clone was counted between two and nine times. This sequence joins TRBV9 and TRBJ2-1; 7 bases agree with TRBD2. Per germline, CDR1 SGDLS and CDR2 YYNGEE. The CDR3 length is 14 residues. The V segment lost 4 bases and the J segment 5 bases; nucleotides outside the gene matches: 6. Here the CDR3 DNA reads TGTGCCAGCAGCACGCGGGAGCTGCACAATGAGCAGTTCTTC. Residues: CASSTRELHNEQFF.

V usage is TRBV28 and J usage is TRBJ2-1, with 8 bases aligning to TRBD1. Germline V gene data show CDR1 as MDHEN and CDR2 as SYDVKM. V gave up 7 bases and J gave up 4 bases; unmatched junction bases: 12. This CDR3 is built from 16 residues. This CDR3 reads CASKPQGAESYNEQFF. The CDR3 DNA is TGTGCCAGCAAACCCCAGGGGGCTGAAAGTTACAATGAGCAGTTCTTC.

The V and J genes are TRBV7-2 and TRBJ1-2, with 7 bases that match TRBD1. The CDR3 extends over 15 amino acids. Germline CDR1 is SGHTA and CDR2 is FQGNSA. Trimming removed 1 base from V and 6 bases from J; junction bases left unmatched: 8. CDR3 nucleotides: TGTGCCAGCAGCTTAGGATCACAGGGGAATGATGGCTACACCTTC. Protein product: CASSLGSQGNDGYTF.

This clone was seen a few times. The V and J genes are TRBV30 and TRBJ2-7; 13 nucleotides match TRBD2. The CDR3 loop spans 12 amino acids. Trimming at V came to 5 bases and at J to 9 bases, leaving 4 bases not matched to a gene. Germline CDR1 and CDR2: GTSNPN and SVGIG (reference sequence). CDR3 protein: CAWLTSGRVQYF. The CDR3 coding sequence is TGTGCCTGGTTAACTAGCGGGAGGGTGCAGTACTTC.

This chain connects TRBV10-3 to TRBJ1-1; TRBD1 might be the D (5 bases). CDR1 ENHRY and CDR2 SYGVKD come from the germline V gene. Deletions cut 0 bases from V and 5 bases from J, with 13 bases between. The length of the CDR3 is 15 residues. CDR3 residues: CAISESPGFRTEAFF. Written as DNA, the CDR3 is TGTGCCATCAGTGAGTCACCAGGGTTCAGGACTGAAGCTTTCTTT.